Listed below are T cell receptor beta chains from one sample, sequenced in a study of cytotoxic CD8 clonotypes in ibrutinib-treated CLL. The repertoire was sequenced with immunoSEQ multiplex PCR; TCRdb's copy has only in-frame clones and lacks some. Of about 56,000 clones listed, 56% were seen once; the top ten hold about 20%. Sequenced here: PBMCs, sampled after 24 months of ibrutinib treatment. These receptors all stem from a human donor with chronic lymphocytic leukemia. Each CDR3 is given with its conserved first and last residue. The order of the fields is J gene, clone size, V gene, D gene, CDR3 protein, CDR3 DNA. D genes are given only for firm matches. Size is stated for part of the rows, as once, few or many counts, or as a class when the clone is expanded.

>TRBJ2-2|-|TRBV4-1|-
CASSPPRVPYTGELFF
TGCGCCAGCAGCCCTCCTCGGGTCCCCTACACCGGGGAGCTGTTTTTT
>TRBJ1-4|-|TRBV6-5|-
CASSQSGADEKLFF
TGTGCCAGCAGCCAGTCGGGGGCGGATGAAAAACTGTTTTTT
>TRBJ2-3|-|TRBV12-5|TRBD1
CASGLWDRADTQYF
TGTGCTAGTGGTTTGTGGGACAGGGCAGATACGCAGTATTTT
>TRBJ2-3|-|TRBV11-2|-
CASSTDWSSTDTQYF
TGTGCCAGCAGCACCGACTGGTCTAGCACAGATACGCAGTATTTT
>TRBJ1-2|-|TRBV18|TRBD1
CASSPRGQLSANYGYTF
TGTGCCAGCTCACCACGGGGACAGTTGTCTGCTAACTATGGCTACACCTTC
>TRBJ1-1|-|TRBV30|-
CAWRGHLNTEAFF
TGTGCCTGGAGGGGGCATCTGAACACTGAAGCTTTCTTT
>TRBJ2-7|-|TRBV11-2|TRBD2
CASRAPKSGASYEQYF
TGTGCCAGCAGGGCCCCTAAAAGCGGGGCTTCCTACGAGCAGTACTTC
>TRBJ2-1|once|TRBV12-5|-
CASGLDTTQLKQFF
TGTGCTAGTGGTTTGGATACTACGCAACTTAAGCAGTTCTTC
>TRBJ1-2|many|TRBV7-9|-
CASSLNTVLANYGYTF
TGTGCCAGCAGCTTAAATACAGTCCTAGCTAACTATGGCTACACCTTC
>TRBJ2-7|-|TRBV7-6|TRBD2
CASSLAGTSGSPSSYEQYF
TGTGCCAGCAGCTTAGCCGGGACTAGCGGGAGCCCGAGCTCCTACGAGCAGTACTTC
>TRBJ2-3|few|TRBV21-1|-
CASGPRTDGSPAYTQYF
TGTGCCAGCGGGCCCCGCACGGACGGGAGTCCCGCTTATACGCAGTATTTT
>TRBJ1-2|once|TRBV7-9|-
CASSLALLGYGYTF
TGTGCCAGCAGCTTAGCGCTCTTAGGCTATGGCTACACCTTC
>TRBJ2-3|few|TRBV5-6|-
CASSLASGHFFTDTQYF
TGTGCCAGCAGCTTGGCCTCAGGACATTTCTTCACAGATACGCAGTATTTT
>TRBJ1-2|-|TRBV7-9|-
CASSLARGTNYGYTF
TGTGCCAGCAGCTTAGCCAGGGGTACTAACTATGGCTACACCTTC
>TRBJ1-5|-|TRBV6-5|TRBD1
CASRGTGSGQPQHF
TGTGCCAGCAGGGGGACAGGGAGCGGTCAGCCCCAGCATTTT
>TRBJ2-3|-|TRBV28|-
CAVRLGKSTDTQYF
TGTGCCGTTAGGTTGGGGAAGAGCACAGATACGCAGTATTTT
>TRBJ1-1|few|TRBV19|-
CASKDGLMNTEAFF
TGTGCCAGTAAGGATGGCCTAATGAACACTGAAGCTTTCTTT
>TRBJ1-1|-|TRBV7-6|TRBD1
CASVEGQGRREAFF
TGTGCCAGCGTGGAGGGACAGGGCCGACGTGAAGCTTTCTTT
>TRBJ2-3|many|TRBV29-1|-
CSVVPPSSTDTQYF
TGCAGCGTTGTCCCACCAAGCTCCACAGATACGCAGTATTTT
>TRBJ2-3|-|TRBV6-5|-
CASRSGVSTDTQYF
TGTGCCAGCAGATCGGGGGTTAGCACAGATACGCAGTATTTT
>TRBJ2-2|-|TRBV11-2|-
CASSYTSSGELFF
TGTGCCAGCAGCTACACTAGCTCAGGGGAGCTGTTTTTT
>TRBJ2-2|-|TRBV18|-
CASSGGELFF
TGTGCCAGCTCAGGCGGGGAGCTGTTTTTT
>TRBJ2-7|many|TRBV18|TRBD2
CASSPWTSAYEQYF
TGTGCCAGCTCACCGTGGACTAGCGCCTACGAGCAGTACTTC
>TRBJ1-6|-|TRBV5-1|-
CASSLVGARQPNSPLHF
TGCGCCAGCAGCTTGGTGGGGGCCCGCCAACCAAATTCACCCCTCCACTTT
>TRBJ2-7|few|TRBV29-1|-
CSVELAGYEQYF
TGCAGCGTTGAACTGGCAGGCTACGAGCAGTACTTC
>TRBJ2-1|-|TRBV7-8|-
CASSSGNEQFF
TGTGCCAGCAGCTCCGGCAATGAGCAGTTCTTC
>TRBJ1-4|-|TRBV15|-
CATRGTNEKLFF
TGTGCCACCAGGGGGACTAATGAAAAACTGTTTTTT
>TRBJ2-7|-|TRBV7-6|-
CASSLEASSEQYF
TGTGCCAGCAGCTTAGAGGCTTCAAGCGAGCAGTACTTC
>TRBJ1-1|once|TRBV5-6|-
CASSLLGLDSAEAFF
TGTGCCAGCAGCTTGCTAGGGTTGGATAGCGCTGAAGCTTTCTTT
>TRBJ2-1|-|TRBV28|TRBD2
CASSLGLAGSNEQFF
TGTGCCAGCAGTTTGGGTCTAGCGGGGTCAAATGAGCAGTTCTTC
>TRBJ1-5|-|TRBV10-3|-
CAISNGAQPQHF
TGTGCCATCAGTAACGGGGCACAGCCCCAGCATTTT
>TRBJ1-2|-|TRBV29-1|TRBD1
CSVEGQGALGYTF
TGCAGCGTTGAGGGACAGGGGGCTCTTGGCTACACCTTC
>TRBJ1-6|few|TRBV11-2|-
CASSRTESYNSPLHF
TGTGCCAGCAGCCGCACAGAGAGTTATAATTCACCCCTCCACTTT
>TRBJ1-1|-|TRBV5-5|-
CASSYSWRRNTEAFF
TGTGCCAGCAGCTACTCATGGAGGAGGAACACTGAAGCTTTCTTT
>TRBJ2-5|-|TRBV20-1|-
CSAREGETQYF
TGCAGTGCTAGAGAAGGGGAGACCCAGTACTTC
>TRBJ2-1|many|TRBV9|-
CASSAPMYNEQFF
TGTGCCAGCAGCGCCCCTATGTACAATGAGCAGTTCTTC
>TRBJ2-3|few|TRBV11-3|TRBD2
CASSLSGVRDTQYF
TGTGCCAGCAGCCTTAGCGGGGTCCGAGATACGCAGTATTTT
>TRBJ2-1|many|TRBV29-1|-
CSVGQSEQFF
TGCAGCGTTGGGCAATCTGAGCAGTTCTTC
>TRBJ1-5|medium-sized|TRBV7-9|TRBD1
CASSLDTGANQPQHF
TGTGCCAGCAGCTTGGACACAGGGGCCAATCAGCCCCAGCATTTT
>TRBJ2-1|-|TRBV29-1|TRBD1
CSVGTGVSYEQFF
TGCAGCGTAGGGACAGGGGTTAGCTATGAGCAGTTCTTC
>TRBJ1-5|-|TRBV6-1|-
CASSEQTGPNQPQHF
TGTGCCAGCAGTGAACAGACAGGTCCCAATCAGCCCCAGCATTTT
>TRBJ2-7|-|TRBV18|-
CASSPAESYEQYF
TGTGCCAGCTCCCCTGCAGAATCCTACGAGCAGTACTTC
>TRBJ2-2|-|TRBV5-5|-
CASSLTAGELFF
TGTGCCAGCAGCTTGACAGCCGGGGAGCTGTTTTTT
>TRBJ1-6|once|TRBV9|-
CASSVGGVGASQSPLHF
TGTGCCAGCAGCGTAGGCGGGGTGGGGGCATCTCAATCACCCCTCCACTTT
>TRBJ2-3|few|TRBV10-3|-
CAITKGEAGDTQYF
TGTGCCATCACTAAGGGGGAGGCAGGAGATACGCAGTATTTT
>TRBJ1-5|few|TRBV1|-
CTSSQEFKGPGGNQPQHF
TGCACCAGCAGCCAAGAATTTAAGGGTCCCGGCGGCAATCAGCCCCAGCATTTT
>TRBJ2-7|few|TRBV6-5|TRBD2
CASSWGGAGEQQYF
TGTGCCAGCAGTTGGGGGGGAGCGGGAGAGCAGCAGTACTTC
>TRBJ1-2|-|TRBV7-9|-
CASSFIARADMGYGYTF
TGTGCCAGCAGCTTTATCGCCAGGGCCGACATGGGCTATGGCTACACCTTC
>TRBJ1-5|-|TRBV6-6|-
CASSWAYNQPQHF
TGTGCCAGCAGCTGGGCCTATAATCAGCCCCAGCATTTT
>TRBJ2-2|few|TRBV21-1|-
CASSNHLGNTGELFF
TGTGCCAGCAGCAATCACTTGGGAAACACCGGGGAGCTGTTTTTT
>TRBJ2-3|-|TRBV11-2|-
CASSLLGTAGLGTDTQYF
TGTGCCAGCAGCCTATTGGGGACAGCGGGCCTAGGCACAGATACGCAGTATTTT